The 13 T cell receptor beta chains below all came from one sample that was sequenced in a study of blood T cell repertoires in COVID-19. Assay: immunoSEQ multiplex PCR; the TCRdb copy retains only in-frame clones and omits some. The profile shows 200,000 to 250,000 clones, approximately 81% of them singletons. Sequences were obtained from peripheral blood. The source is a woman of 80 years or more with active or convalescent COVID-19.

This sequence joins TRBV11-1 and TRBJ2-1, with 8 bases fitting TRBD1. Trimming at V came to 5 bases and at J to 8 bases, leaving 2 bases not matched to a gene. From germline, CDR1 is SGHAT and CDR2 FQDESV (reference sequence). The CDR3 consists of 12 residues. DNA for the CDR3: TGTGCCAGCAGCACGGACAGGGATGAGCAGTTCTTC. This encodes CASSTDRDEQFF. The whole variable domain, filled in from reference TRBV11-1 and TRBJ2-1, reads EAEVAQSPRYKITEKSQAVAFWCDPISGHATLYWYRQILGQGPELLVQFQDESVVDDSQLPKDRFSAERLKGVDSTLKIQPAELGDSAMYLCASSTDRDEQFFGPGTRLTVL.

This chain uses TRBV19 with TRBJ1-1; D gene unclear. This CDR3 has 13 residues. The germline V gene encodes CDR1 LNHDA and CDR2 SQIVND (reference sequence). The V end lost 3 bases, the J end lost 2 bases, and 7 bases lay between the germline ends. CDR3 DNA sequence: TGTGCCAGTAGTATTGGGCAAAACACTGAAGCTTTCTTT. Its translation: CASSIGQNTEAFF.

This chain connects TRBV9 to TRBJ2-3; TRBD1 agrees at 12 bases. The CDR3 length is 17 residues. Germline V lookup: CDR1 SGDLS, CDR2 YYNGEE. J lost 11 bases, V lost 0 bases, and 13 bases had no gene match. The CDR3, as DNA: TGTGCCAGCAGCGTAGGAGCCGGGACAGGGGGCCGGGATCGGCAGTATTTT. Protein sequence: CASSVGAGTGGRDRQYF.

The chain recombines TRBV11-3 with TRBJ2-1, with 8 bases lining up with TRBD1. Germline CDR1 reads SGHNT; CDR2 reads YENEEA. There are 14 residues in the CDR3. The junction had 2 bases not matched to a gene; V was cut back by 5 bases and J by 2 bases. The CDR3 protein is CASSGGQAYNEQFF. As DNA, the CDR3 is TGTGCCAGCAGCGGGGGACAGGCCTACAATGAGCAGTTCTTC.

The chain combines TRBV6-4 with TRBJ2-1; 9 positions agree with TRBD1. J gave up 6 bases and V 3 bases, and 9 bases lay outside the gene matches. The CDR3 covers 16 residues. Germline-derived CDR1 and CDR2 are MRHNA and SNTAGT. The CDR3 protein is CASSEEQGTGFNEQFF. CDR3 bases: TGTGCCAGCAGTGAAGAGCAAGGGACAGGGTTCAATGAGCAGTTCTTC.

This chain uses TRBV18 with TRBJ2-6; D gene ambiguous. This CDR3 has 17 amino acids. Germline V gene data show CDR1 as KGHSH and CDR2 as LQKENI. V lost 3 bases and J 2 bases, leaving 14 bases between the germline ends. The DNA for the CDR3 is TGTGCCAGCTCACCCTTTTTTATAGAGACTGGGGCCAACGTCCTGACTTTC. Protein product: CASSPFFIETGANVLTF. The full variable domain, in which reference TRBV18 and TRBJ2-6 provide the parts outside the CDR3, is NAGVMQNPRHLVRRRGQEARLRCSPMKGHSHVYWYRQLPEEGLKFMVYLQKENIIDESGMPKERFSAEFPKEGPSILRIQQVVRGDSAAYFCASSPFFIETGANVLTFGAGSRLTVL.

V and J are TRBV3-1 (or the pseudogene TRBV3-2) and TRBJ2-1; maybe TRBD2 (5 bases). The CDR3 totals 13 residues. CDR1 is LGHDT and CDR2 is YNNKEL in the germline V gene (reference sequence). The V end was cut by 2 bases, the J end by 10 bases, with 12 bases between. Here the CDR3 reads CASSQLAIHEQFF. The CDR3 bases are TGTGCCAGCAGCCAACTAGCAATCCACGAGCAGTTCTTC.

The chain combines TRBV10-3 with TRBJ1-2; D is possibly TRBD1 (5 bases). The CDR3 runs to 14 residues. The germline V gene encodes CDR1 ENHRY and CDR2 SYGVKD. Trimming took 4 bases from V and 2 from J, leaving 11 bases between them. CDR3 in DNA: TGTGCCATCAGTGCCAAGGGGCAGAACTATGGCTACACCTTC. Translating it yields CAISAKGQNYGYTF.

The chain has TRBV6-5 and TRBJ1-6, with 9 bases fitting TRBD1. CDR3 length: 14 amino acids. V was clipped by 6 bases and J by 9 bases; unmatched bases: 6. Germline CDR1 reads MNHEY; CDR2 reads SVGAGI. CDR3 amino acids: CASRGQGQISPLHF. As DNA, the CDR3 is TGTGCCAGCAGGGGACAGGGCCAAATTTCACCCCTCCACTTT.

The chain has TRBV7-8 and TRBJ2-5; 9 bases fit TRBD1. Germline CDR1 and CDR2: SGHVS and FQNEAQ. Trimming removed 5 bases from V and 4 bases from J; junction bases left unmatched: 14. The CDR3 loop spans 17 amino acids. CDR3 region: CASSTRRTGAFVETQYF. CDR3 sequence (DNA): TGTGCCAGCAGCACCCGCCGGACAGGGGCTTTCGTAGAGACCCAGTACTTC. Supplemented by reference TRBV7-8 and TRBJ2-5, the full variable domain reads GAGVSQSPRYKVAKRGQDVALRCDPISGHVSLFWYQQALGQGPEFLTYFQNEAQLDKSGLPSDRFFAERPEGSVSTLKIQRTQQEDSAVYLCASSTRRTGAFVETQYFGPGTRLLVL.

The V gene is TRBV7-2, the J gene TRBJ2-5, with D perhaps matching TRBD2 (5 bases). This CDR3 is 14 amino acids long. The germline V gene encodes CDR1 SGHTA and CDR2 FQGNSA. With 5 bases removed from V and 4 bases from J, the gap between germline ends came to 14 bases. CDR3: CASSQFEGGETQYF. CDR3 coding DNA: TGTGCCAGCAGCCAATTTGAGGGTGGAGAGACCCAGTACTTC.

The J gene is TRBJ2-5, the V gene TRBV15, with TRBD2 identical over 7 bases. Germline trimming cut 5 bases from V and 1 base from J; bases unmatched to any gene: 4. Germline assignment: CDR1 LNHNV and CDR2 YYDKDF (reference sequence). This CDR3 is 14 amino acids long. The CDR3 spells CATSRGGLQETQYF. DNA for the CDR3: TGTGCCACCAGCCGCGGGGGACTCCAAGAGACCCAGTACTTC.

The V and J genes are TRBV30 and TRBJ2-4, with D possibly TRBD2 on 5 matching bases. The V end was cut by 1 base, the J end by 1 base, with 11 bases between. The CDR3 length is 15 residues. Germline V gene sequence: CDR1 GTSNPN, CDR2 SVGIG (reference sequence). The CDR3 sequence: CAWSGFPGAKNIQYF. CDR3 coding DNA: TGTGCCTGGAGTGGATTCCCGGGGGCCAAAAACATTCAGTACTTC.